This T cell receptor (beta chain) came from a study of CD8 T cells in Susac syndrome. When the RNA was reverse transcribed, random hexamers were used with an input of roughly 0.45 to 1 ug. Using its own MiXCR run on the immunoSEQ multiplex PCR reads, TCRdb lists one record per CDR3 protein. The sample lists 230,000 or so distinct CDR3 sequences, approximately 95% occurring once. Trimming removed 0 bases from V and 4 bases from J, with 9 bases in between. Looked up from germline, CDR1 is LGHDT and CDR2 is YNNKEL (reference sequence). The CDR3 length is 14 residues. Negative isolation yielded the CD8+ and CD4+ T cells, while FACS enriched the TEMRA cells.

The V gene is TRBV3-1, the J gene TRBJ1-1; D gene ambiguous. The sequence came from a human donor with multiple sclerosis. Sequencing was done on a sample of CD4+ T cells from PBMCs. CDR3 bases: TGTGCCAGCAGCCAAGACGCAGTTGCCACTGAAGCTTTCTTT. It translates to CASSQDAVATEAFF.